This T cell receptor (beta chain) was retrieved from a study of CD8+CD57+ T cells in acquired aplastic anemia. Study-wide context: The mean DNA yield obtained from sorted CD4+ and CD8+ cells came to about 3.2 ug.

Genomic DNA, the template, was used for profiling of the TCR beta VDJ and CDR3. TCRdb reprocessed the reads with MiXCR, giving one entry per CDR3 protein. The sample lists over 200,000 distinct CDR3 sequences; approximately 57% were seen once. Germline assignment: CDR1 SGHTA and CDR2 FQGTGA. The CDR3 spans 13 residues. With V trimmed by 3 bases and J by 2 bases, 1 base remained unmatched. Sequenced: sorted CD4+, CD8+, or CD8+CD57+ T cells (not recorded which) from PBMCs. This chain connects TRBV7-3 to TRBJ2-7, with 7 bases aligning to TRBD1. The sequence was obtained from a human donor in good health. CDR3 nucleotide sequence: TGTGCCAGCAGCTTGACAGGGCCCTACGAGCAGTACTTC. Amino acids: CASSLTGPYEQYF.